This TCR beta chain is drawn from a study of CD8+ T cells in alopecia areata. Overall study findings and caveats: Whereas mice showed it more clearly, TCR sharing across patients was murkier, possibly because of HLA.

Starting from PBMCs, sorting isolated CD4+ and CD8+ T cells. Concerning this clone: Its antigen is unidentified.

Sequencing used cDNA as its template, made by extracting RNA and reverse transcribing it. Assay: immunoSEQ multiplex PCR; the TCRdb copy retains only in-frame clones and omits some. The top ten clones hold under 5% of a sample with some 200,000 clones, roughly 56% of them seen once. The sequenced sample was CD8+ T cells sorted from blood. This TCR was recovered from a human donor in good health.

CDR3 protein: CASSVELGGDQETQYF. The CDR3, as DNA: TGTGCCAGCAGTGTGGAACTGGGAGGTGACCAAGAGACCCAGTACTTC. The chain couples TRBV2 to TRBJ2-5; TRBD2 is a possible D gene (6 bases). CDR3 length equals 16 residues. Germline V CDR1 and CDR2: SNHLY, FYNNEI. V was trimmed by 4 bases and J by 0 bases, leaving 15 bases between them.